The present entry profiles one T cell receptor beta chain with its context. The germline V gene encodes CDR1 KGHSH and CDR2 LQKENI. V shed 3 bases and J 8 bases; nucleotides not matched to a gene: 7. The CDR3 has 14 amino acids. This record comes from a study of blood T cell repertoires in COVID-19. The overall study: Italy, Spain and the United States were the sources of the convalescent and acute COVID-19 samples. From T cells, B-cell-depleted T cells, or PBMCs came the material, which was cDNA or gDNA.

Per the study methods: Amplification of reference gene primers was used by the study to estimate nucleated cell counts. Here immunoSEQ multiplex PCR was the method, and the copy in TCRdb shows in-frame clones only, minus some. V, J and clone size are those of that table, while D and trimming were read from the DNA. The profile shows approximately 200,000 clones, roughly 90% of them singletons. The source material was peripheral blood. The rearrangement joins TRBV18 to TRBJ1-2; 9 positions agree with TRBD1. This TCR came from a woman aged 55 to 70 with acute or convalescent COVID-19. CDR3 DNA: TGTGCCAGCTCACCTCCGGGACAGGGTTTCGGCTACACCTTC. Translating it yields CASSPPGQGFGYTF. Looking up the rest from reference TRBV18 and TRBJ1-2 gives the full variable domain: NAGVMQNPRHLVRRRGQEARLRCSPMKGHSHVYWYRQLPEEGLKFMVYLQKENIIDESGMPKERFSAEFPKEGPSILRIQQVVRGDSAAYFCASSPPGQGFGYTFGSGTRLTVV.